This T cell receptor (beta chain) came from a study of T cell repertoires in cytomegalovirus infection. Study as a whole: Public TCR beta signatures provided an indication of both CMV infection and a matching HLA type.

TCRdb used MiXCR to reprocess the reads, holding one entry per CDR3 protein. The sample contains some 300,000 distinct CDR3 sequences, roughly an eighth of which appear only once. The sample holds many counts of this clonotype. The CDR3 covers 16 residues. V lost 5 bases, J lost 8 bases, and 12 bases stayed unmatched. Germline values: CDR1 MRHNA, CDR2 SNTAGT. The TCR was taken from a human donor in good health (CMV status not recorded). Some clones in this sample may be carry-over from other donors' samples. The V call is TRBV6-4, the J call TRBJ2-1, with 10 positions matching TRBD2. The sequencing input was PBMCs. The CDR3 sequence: CASSKNEREGVDEQFF. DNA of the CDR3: TGTGCCAGCAGTAAAAATGAGCGGGAGGGAGTCGATGAGCAGTTCTTC.